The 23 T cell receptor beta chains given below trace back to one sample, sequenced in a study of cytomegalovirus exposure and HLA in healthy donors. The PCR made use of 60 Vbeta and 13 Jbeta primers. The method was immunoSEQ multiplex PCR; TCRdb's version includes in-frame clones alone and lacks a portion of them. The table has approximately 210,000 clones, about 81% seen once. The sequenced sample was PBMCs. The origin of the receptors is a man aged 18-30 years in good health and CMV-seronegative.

CDR3 DNA: TGTGCCAGCAGTATTACAGATAGCAATCAGCCCCAGCATTTT. Translating gives CASSITDSNQPQHF. This sequence joins TRBV27 and TRBJ1-5, with unresolved D. Trimming removed 5 bases at V and 0 bases at J, with 8 bases between. The CDR3 totals 14 residues. Germline V gene data show CDR1 as MNHEY and CDR2 as SMNVEV (reference sequence).

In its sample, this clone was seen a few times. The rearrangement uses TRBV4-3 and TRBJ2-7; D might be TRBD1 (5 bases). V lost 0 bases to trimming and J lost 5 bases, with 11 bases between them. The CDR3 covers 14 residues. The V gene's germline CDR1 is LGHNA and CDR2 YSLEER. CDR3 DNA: TGCGCCAGCAGCCAAGACTCAGGGTACAACGAGCAGTACTTC. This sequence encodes CASSQDSGYNEQYF.

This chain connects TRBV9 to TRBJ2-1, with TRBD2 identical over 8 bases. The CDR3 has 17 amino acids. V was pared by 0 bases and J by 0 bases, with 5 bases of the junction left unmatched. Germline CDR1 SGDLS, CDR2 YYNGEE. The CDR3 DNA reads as TGTGCCAGCAGCGTAGCTACAGCGGGGGCCTCCTACAATGAGCAGTTCTTC. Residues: CASSVATAGASYNEQFF.

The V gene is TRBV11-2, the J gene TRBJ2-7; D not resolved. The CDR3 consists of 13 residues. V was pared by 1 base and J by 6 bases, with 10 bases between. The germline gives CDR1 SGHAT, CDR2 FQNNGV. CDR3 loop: CASSLVAESEQYF. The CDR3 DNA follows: TGTGCCAGCAGCTTAGTCGCAGAAAGCGAGCAGTACTTC.

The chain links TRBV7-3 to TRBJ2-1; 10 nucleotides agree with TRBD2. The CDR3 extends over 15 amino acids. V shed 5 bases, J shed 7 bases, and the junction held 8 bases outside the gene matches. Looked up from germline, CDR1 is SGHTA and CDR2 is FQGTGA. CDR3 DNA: TGTGCCAGCAGCCCACTAGCGGGGTCTTGGAATGAGCAGTTCTTC. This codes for CASSPLAGSWNEQFF.

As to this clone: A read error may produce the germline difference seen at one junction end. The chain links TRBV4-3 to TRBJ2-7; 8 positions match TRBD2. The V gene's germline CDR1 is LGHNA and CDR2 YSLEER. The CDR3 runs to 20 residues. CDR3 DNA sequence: TGCGCCAGCAGCTCCTTCCCGAAACTAGCGGCCGACCTCACCTCGTACGGGCAGTACTTC. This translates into CASSSFPKLAADLTSYGQYF.

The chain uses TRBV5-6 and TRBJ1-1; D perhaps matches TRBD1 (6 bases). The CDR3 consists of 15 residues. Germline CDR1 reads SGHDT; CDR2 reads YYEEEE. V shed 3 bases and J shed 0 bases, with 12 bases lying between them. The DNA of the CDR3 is TGTGCCAGCAGCTACCCAGGGGCCATGAACACTGAAGCTTTCTTT. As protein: CASSYPGAMNTEAFF.

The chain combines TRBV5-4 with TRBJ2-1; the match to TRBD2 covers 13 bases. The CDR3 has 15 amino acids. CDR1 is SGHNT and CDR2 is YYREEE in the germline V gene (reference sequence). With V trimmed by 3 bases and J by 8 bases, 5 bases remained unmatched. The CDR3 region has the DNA TGTGCCAGCAGCTCCCGGACTAGCGGGAGTTATGAGCAGTTCTTC. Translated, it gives CASSSRTSGSYEQFF.

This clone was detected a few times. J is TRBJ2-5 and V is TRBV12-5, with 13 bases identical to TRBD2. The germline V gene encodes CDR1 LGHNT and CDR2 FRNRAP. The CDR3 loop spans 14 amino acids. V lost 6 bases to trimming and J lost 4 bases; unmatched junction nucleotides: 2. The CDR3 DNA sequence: TGTGCTAGTGGCGGGACTAGCGGGGTAGAGACCCAGTACTTC. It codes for CASGGTSGVETQYF.

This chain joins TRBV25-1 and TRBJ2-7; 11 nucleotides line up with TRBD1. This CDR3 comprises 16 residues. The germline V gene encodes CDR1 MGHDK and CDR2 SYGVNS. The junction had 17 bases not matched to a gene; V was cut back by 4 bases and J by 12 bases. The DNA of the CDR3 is TGTGCCAGCAGTGCAATGGGGACAGGGGGAATATCCCCTGTGTACTTC. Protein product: CASSAMGTGGISPVYF.

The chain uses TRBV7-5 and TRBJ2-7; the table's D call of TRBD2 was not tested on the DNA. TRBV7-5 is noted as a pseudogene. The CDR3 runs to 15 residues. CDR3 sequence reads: CARSSRTSGAYEQYF. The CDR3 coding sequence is TGTGCCAGAAGCTCCCGGACTAGCGGGGCCTACGAGCAGTACTTC.

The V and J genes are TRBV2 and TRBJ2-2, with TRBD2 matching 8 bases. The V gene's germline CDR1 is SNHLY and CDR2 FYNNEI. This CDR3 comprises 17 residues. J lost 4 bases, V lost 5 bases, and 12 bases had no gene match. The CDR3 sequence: CASSNGAGGGSTGELFF. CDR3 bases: TGTGCCAGCAGTAACGGGGCCGGGGGGGGTTCCACCGGGGAGCTGTTTTTT.

CDR3 DNA: TGTGCCAGCAGCTTTCAACCTAATCCGGGAGCTAACAATGAGCAGTTCTTC. Encoded protein: CASSFQPNPGANNEQFF. This chain uses TRBV7-8 with TRBJ2-1, with TRBD2 as a possible D gene (6 bases). Germline CDR1 reads SGHVS; CDR2 reads FQNEAQ. V was cut by 3 bases and J by 5 bases, with 20 bases left in between. This CDR3 contains 17 residues.

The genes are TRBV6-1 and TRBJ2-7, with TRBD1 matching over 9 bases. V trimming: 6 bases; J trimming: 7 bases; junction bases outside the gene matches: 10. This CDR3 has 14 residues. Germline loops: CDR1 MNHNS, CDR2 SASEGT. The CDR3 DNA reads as TGTGCCAGCAGAACCGGGACAGGGACAGGGGAGCAGTACTTC. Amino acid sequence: CASRTGTGTGEQYF.

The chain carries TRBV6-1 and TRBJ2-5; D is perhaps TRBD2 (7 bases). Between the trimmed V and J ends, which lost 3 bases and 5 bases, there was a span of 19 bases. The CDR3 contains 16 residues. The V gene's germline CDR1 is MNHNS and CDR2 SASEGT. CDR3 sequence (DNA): TGTGCCAGCAGTGATATCTCAGGGGCCGGGGGGGAGACCCAGTACTTC. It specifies CASSDISGAGGETQYF.

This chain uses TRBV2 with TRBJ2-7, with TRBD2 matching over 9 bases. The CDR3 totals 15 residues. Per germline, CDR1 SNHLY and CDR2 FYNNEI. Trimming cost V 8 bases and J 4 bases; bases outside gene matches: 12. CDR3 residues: CASVVNSGGNYEQYF. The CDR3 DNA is TGTGCCAGCGTAGTAAATAGCGGGGGCAATTACGAGCAGTACTTC.

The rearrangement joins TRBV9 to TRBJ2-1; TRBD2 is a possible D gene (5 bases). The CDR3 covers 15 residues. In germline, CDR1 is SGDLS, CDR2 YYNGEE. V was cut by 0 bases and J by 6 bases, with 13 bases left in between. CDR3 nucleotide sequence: TGTGCCAGCAGCGTAGATCTAGCCGTCCGCAATGAGCAGTTCTTC. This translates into CASSVDLAVRNEQFF.

The CDR3 protein is CASSPLIPDRGGSDTQYF. The CDR3 nucleotides read TGTGCCAGCAGCCCCCTTATACCGGACAGGGGAGGATCAGATACGCAGTATTTT. The rearrangement links TRBV7-6 to TRBJ2-3; 9 nucleotides align to TRBD1. The ends lost 5 bases at V and 4 bases at J; junction bases unmatched: 16. Germline CDR1 is SGHVS and CDR2 is FNYEAQ. This CDR3 comprises 18 residues.

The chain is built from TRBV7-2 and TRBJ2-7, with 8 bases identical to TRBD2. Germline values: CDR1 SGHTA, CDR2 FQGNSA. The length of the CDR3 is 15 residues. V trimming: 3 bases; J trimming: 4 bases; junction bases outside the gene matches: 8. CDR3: CASSFMREVVYEQYF. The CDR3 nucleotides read TGTGCCAGCAGCTTTATGCGGGAGGTGGTTTACGAGCAGTACTTC.

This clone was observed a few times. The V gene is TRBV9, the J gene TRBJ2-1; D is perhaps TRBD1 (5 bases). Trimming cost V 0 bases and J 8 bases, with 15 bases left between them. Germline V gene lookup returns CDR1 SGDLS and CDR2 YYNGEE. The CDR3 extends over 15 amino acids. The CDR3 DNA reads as TGTGCCAGCAGCGTAGGGGCAGGGCCAAACGATGAGCAGTTCTTC. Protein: CASSVGAGPNDEQFF. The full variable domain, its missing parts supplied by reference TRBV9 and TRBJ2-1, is DSGVTQTPKHLITATGQRVTLRCSPRSGDLSVYWYQQSLDQGLQFLIQYYNGEERAKGNILERFSAQQFPDLHSELNLSSLELGDSALYFCASSVGAGPNDEQFFGPGTRLTVL.

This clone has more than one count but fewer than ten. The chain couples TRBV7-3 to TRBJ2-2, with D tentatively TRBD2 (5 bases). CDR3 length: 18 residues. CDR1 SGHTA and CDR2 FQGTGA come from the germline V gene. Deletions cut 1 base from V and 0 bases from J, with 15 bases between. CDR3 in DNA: TGTGCCAGCAGCTTAAATCCCCCCGGGCGGGCGAACACCGGGGAGCTGTTTTTT. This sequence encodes CASSLNPPGRANTGELFF. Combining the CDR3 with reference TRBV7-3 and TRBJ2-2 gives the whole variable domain GAGVSQTPSNKVTEKGKYVELRCDPISGHTALYWYRQSLGQGPEFLIYFQGTGAADDSGLPNDRFFAVRPEGSVSTLKIQRTERGDSAVYLCASSLNPPGRANTGELFFGEGSRLTVL.

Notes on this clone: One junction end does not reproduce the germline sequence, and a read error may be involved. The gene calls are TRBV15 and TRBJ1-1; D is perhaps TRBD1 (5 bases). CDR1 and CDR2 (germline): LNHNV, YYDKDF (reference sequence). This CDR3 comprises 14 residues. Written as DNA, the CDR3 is TGTGCCACCAGCAGAGATAGAACAGGCCGACTGTTGATCTTT. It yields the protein CATSRDRTGRLLIF. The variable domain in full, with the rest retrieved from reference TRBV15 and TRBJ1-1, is DAMVIQNPRYQVTQFGKPVTLSCSQTLNHNVMYWYQQKSSQAPKLLFHYYDKDFNNEADTPDNFQSRRPNTSFCFLDIRSPGLGDTAMYLCATSRDRTGRLLIFGQGTRLTVV.

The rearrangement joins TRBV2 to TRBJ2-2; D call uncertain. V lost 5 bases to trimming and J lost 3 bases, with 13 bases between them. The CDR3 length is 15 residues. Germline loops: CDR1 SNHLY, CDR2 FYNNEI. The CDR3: CASSTHSIYTGELFF. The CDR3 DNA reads TGTGCCAGCAGTACCCATAGCATTTACACCGGGGAGCTGTTTTTT.